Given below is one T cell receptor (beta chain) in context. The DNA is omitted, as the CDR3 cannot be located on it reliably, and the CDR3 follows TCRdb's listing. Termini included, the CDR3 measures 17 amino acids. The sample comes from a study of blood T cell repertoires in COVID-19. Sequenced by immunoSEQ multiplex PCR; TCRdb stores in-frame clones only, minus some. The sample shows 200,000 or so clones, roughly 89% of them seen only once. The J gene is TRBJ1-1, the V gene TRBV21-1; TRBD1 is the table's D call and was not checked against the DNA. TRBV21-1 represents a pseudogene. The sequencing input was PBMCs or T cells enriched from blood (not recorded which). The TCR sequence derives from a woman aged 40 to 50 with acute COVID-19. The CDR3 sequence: CASSPLVGQGANTEAFF.